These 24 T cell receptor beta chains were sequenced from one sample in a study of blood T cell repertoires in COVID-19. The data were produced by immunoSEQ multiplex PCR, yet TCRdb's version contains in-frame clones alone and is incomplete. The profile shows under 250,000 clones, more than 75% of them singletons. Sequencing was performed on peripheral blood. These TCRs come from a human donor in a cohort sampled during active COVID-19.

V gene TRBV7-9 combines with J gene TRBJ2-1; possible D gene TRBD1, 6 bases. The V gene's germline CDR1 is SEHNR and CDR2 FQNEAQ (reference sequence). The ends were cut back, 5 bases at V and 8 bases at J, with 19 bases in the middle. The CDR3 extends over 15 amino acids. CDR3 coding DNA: TGTGCCAGCAGCGCTCGGACAGACCTTGGGGATGAGCAGTTCTTC. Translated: CASSARTDLGDEQFF.

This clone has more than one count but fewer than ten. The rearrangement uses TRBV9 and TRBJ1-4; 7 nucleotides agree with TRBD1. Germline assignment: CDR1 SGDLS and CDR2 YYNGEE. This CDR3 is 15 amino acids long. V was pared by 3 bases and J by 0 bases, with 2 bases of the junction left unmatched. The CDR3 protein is CASSAGGPTNEKLFF. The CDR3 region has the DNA TGTGCCAGCAGCGCAGGGGGGCCAACTAATGAAAAACTGTTTTTT.

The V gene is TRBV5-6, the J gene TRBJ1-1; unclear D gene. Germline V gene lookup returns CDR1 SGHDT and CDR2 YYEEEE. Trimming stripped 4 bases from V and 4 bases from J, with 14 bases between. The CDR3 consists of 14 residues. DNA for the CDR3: TGTGCCAGCAGCCTCCGGGTCTCTCTCACTGAAGCTTTCTTT. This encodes CASSLRVSLTEAFF.

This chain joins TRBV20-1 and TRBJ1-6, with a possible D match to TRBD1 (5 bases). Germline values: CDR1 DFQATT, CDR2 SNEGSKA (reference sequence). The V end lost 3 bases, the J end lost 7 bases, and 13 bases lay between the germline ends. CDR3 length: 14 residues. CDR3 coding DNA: TGCAGTGCTAGTCTCCAGGGAACAAATTCACCCCTCCACTTT. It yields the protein CSASLQGTNSPLHF.

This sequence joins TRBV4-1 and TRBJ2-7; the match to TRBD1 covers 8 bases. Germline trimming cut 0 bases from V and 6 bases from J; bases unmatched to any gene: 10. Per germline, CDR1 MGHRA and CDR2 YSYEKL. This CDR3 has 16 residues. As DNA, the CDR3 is TGCGCCAGCAGCCAAGATTTCGGACAGGGTAGGGTCGAGCAGTACTTC. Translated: CASSQDFGQGRVEQYF.

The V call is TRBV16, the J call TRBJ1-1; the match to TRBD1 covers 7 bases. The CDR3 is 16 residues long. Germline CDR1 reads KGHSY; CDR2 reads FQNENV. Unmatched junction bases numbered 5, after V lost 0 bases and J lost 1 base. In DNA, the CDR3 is TGTGCCAGCAGCCAATCTTGGACAGGAACGAACACTGAAGCTTTCTTT. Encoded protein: CASSQSWTGTNTEAFF.

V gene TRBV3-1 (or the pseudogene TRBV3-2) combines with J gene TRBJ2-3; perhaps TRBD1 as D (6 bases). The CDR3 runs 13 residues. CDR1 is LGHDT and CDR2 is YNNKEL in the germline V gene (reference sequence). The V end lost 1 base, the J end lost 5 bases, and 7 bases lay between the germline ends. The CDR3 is CASSQVGGDTQYF. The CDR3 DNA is TGTGCCAGCAGCCAAGTAGGGGGAGATACGCAGTATTTT.

The CDR3 loop is CASSLSGGHSNQPQHF. DNA for the CDR3: TGTGCCAGCAGTTTATCCGGGGGGCATAGCAATCAGCCCCAGCATTTT. This chain joins TRBV27 and TRBJ1-5; D possibly corresponds to TRBD1 (6 bases). In germline, CDR1 is MNHEY, CDR2 SMNVEV (reference sequence). The ends were cut back, 0 bases at V and 0 bases at J, with 9 bases in the middle. This CDR3 spans 16 amino acids.

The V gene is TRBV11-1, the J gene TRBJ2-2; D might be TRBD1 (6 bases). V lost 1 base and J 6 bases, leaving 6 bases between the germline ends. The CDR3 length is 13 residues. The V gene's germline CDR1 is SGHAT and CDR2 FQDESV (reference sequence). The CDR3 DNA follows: TGTGCCAGCAGCTTAGGGGGGCCCGGGGAGCTGTTTTTT. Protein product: CASSLGGPGELFF.

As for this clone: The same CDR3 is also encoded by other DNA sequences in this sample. CDR3 residues: CASSVGPDNEQFF. CDR3 sequence (DNA): TGTGCCAGCAGCGTAGGGCCAGACAATGAGCAGTTCTTC. The chain is built from TRBV9 and TRBJ2-1, with unresolved D. Per the germline V gene, CDR1 is SGDLS and CDR2 is YYNGEE. The CDR3 totals 13 residues. The V end lost 0 bases, the J end lost 5 bases, and 6 bases lay between the germline ends.

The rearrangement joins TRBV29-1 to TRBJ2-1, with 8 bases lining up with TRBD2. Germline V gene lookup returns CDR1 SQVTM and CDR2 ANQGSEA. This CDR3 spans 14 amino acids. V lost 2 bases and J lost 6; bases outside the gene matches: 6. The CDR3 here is CSVEHKREFNEQFF. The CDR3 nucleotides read TGCAGCGTTGAACATAAGCGGGAGTTCAATGAGCAGTTCTTC.

The CDR3 DNA is TGTGCCAGCAGTTTGTCAGGGGCTCGGGGCTACACCTTC. This translates into CASSLSGARGYTF. The J gene is TRBJ1-2, the V gene TRBV12-3 or TRBV12-4; D perhaps matches TRBD1 (6 bases). CDR3 length: 13 amino acids. The germline V and J ends were trimmed by 3 bases and 8 bases, with 13 bases remaining between them.

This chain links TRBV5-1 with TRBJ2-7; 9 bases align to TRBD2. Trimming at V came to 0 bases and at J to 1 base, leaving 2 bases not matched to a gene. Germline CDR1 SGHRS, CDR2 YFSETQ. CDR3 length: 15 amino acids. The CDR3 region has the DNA TGCGCCAGCAGCTTGGTTAGCGGGAGTTCCTACGAGCAGTACTTC. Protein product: CASSLVSGSSYEQYF.

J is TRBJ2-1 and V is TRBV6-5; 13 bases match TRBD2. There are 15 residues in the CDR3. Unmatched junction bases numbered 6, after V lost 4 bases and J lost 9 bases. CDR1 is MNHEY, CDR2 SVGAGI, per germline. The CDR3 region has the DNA TGTGCCAGCAGTTCCGGACTAGCGGGAGTGACTGAGCAGTTCTTC. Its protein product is CASSSGLAGVTEQFF.

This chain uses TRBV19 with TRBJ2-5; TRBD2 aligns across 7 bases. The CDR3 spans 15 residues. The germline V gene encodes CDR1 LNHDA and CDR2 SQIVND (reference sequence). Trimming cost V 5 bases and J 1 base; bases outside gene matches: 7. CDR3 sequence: CASSPAGGGQETQYF. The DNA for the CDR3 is TGTGCCAGTAGTCCAGCTGGGGGGGGCCAAGAGACCCAGTACTTC. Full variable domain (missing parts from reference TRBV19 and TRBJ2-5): DGGITQSPKYLFRKEGQNVTLSCEQNLNHDAMYWYRQDPGQGLRLIYYSQIVNDFQKGDIAEGYSVSREKKESFPLTVTSAQKNPTAFYLCASSPAGGGQETQYFGPGTRLLVL.

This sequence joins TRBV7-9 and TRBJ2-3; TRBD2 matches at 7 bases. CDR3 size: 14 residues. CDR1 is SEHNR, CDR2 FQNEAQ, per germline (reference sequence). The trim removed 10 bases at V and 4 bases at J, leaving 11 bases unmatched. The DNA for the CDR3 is TGTGCCACCCAGCACCGGGAGGACGCAGATACGCAGTATTTT. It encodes CATQHREDADTQYF.

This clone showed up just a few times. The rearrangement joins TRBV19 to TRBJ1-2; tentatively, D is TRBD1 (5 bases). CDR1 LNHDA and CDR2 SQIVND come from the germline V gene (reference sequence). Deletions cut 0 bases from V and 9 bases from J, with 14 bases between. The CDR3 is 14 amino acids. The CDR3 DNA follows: TGTGCCAGTAGTATAGATTCAACTGGGGCTCGCTACACCTTC. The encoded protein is CASSIDSTGARYTF.

CDR3 nucleotides: TGTGCCAGCAGCCAAGAAGCAGGGGCCCACAATGAGCAGTTCTTC. Its protein is CASSQEAGAHNEQFF. The J gene is TRBJ2-1, the V gene TRBV4-2, with a tentative D call TRBD1 (6 bases). Germline V gene sequence: CDR1 LGHNA, CDR2 YNFKEQ. There are 15 residues in the CDR3. V lost 0 bases and J lost 5, with 11 bases in between.

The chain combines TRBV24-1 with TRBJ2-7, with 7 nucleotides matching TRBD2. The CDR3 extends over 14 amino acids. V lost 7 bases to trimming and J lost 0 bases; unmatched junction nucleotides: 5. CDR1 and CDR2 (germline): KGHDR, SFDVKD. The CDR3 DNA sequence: TGTGCCACCAGCGTAAGCGGGAACTCCTACGAGCAGTACTTC. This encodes CATSVSGNSYEQYF.

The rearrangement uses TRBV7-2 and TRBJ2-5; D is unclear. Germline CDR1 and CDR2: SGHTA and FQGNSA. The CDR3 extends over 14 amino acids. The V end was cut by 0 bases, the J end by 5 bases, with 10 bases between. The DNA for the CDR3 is TGTGCCAGCAGCTTAGCGCCCAGTCACGAGACCCAGTACTTC. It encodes CASSLAPSHETQYF.

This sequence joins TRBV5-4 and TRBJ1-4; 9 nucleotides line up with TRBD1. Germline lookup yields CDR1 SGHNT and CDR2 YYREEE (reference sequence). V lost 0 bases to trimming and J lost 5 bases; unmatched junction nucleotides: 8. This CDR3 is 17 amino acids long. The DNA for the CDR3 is TGTGCCAGCAGCTTGGGACAGTCGGGACAGGGAAATGAAAAACTGTTTTTT. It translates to CASSLGQSGQGNEKLFF. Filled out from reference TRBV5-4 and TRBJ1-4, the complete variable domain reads ETGVTQSPTHLIKTRGQQVTLRCSSQSGHNTVSWYQQALGQGPQFIFQYYREEENGRGNFPPRFSGLQFPNYSSELNVNALELDDSALYLCASSLGQSGQGNEKLFFGSGTQLSVL.

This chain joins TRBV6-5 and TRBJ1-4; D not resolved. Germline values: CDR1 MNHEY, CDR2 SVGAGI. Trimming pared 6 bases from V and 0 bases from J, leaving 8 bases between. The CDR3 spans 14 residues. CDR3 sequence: CASRPTATNEKLFF. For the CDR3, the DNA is TGTGCCAGCAGGCCTACAGCAACTAATGAAAAACTGTTTTTT.

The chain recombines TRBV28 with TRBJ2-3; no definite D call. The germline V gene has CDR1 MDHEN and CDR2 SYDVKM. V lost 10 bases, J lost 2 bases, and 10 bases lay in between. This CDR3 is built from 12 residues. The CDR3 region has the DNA TGTGCCACCCGTAGAATCACAGATACGCAGTATTTT. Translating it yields CATRRITDTQYF. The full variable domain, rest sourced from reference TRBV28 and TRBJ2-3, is DVKVTQSSRYLVKRTGEKVFLECVQDMDHENMFWYRQDPGLGLRLIYFSYDVKMKEKGDIPEGYSVSREKKERFSLILESASTNQTSMYLCATRRITDTQYFGPGTRLTVL.

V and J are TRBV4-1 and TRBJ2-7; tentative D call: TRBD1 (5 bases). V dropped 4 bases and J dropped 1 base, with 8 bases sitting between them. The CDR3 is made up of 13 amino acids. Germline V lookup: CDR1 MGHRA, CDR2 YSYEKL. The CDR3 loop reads CASSLDSSYEQYF. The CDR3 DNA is TGCGCCAGCAGCCTAGACAGTTCCTACGAGCAGTACTTC.